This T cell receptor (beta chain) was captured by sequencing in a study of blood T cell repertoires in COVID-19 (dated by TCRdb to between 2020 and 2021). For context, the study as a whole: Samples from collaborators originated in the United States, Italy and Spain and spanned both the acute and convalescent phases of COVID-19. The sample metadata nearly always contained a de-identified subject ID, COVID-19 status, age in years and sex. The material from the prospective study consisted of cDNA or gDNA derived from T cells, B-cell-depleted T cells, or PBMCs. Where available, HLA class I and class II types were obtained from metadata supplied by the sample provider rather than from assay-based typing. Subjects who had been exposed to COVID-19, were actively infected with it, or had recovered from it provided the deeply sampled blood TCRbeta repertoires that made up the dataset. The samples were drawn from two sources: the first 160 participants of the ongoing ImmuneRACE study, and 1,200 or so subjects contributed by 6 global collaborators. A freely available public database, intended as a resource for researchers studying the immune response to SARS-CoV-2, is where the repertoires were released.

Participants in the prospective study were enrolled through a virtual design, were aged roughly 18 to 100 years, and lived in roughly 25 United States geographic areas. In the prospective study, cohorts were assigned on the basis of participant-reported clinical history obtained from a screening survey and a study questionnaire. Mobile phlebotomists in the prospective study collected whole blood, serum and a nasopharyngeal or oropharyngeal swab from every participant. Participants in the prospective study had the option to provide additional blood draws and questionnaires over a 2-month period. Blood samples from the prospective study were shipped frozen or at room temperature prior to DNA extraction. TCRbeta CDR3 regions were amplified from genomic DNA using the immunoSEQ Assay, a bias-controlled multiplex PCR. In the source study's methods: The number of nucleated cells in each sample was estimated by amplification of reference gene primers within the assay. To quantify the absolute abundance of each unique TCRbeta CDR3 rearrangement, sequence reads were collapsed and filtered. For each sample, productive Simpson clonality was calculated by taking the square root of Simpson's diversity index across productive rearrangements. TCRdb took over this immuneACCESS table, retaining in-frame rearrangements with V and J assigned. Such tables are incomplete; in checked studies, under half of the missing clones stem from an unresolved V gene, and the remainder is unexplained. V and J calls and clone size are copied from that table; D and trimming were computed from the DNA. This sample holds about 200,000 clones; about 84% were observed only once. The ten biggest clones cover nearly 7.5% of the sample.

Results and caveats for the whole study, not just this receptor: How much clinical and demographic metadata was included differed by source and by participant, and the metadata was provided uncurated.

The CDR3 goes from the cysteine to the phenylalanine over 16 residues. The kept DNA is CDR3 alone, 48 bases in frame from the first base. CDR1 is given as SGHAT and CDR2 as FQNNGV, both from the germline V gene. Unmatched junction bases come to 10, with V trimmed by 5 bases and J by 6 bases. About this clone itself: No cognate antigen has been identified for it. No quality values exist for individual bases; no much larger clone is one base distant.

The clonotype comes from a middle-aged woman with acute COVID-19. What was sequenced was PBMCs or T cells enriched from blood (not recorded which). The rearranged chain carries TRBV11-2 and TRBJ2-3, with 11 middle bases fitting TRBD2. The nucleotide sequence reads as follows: TGTGCCAGCAGCCCAACTAGCGGGAGACGTTTCGATACGCAGTATTTT. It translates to CASSPTSGRRFDTQYF.